This entry lists 20 T cell receptor beta chains sequenced from one sample in a study of T cells in Graves' hyperthyroidism and ophthalmopathy. TCR beta CDR3 sequences were amplified from RNA transcripts. A set of HTBI primers served as the primers for a first-round RT-PCR of the TCR CDR3. One entry per CDR3 protein, called by TCRdb with MiXCR from the multiplex PCR reads. The sample shows a few hundred thousand distinct CDR3 sequences, roughly 46% of them seen only once. Specimen: peripheral blood or thyroid tissue (not recorded which). The receptors stem from a woman aged 18-29 years with Graves' hyperthyroidism.

This clonotype was recorded many times. The rearrangement joins TRBV29-1 to TRBJ2-2; D gene unclear. CDR3 length: 14 residues. Germline V gene sequence: CDR1 SQVTM, CDR2 ANQGSEA. Between the trimmed V and J ends, which lost 4 bases and 0 bases, there was a span of 9 bases. CDR3 in DNA: TGCAGCGTTGTCTTAAGTGCGAACACCGGGGAGCTGTTTTTT. Its protein product is CSVVLSANTGELFF.

This clonotype was seen a few times. The chain uses TRBV20-1 and TRBJ2-7; unclear D gene. The ends were cut back, 3 bases at V and 5 bases at J, with 17 bases in the middle. This CDR3 is 14 amino acids long. Germline CDR1 reads DFQATT; CDR2 reads SNEGSKA (reference sequence). The DNA of the CDR3 is TGCAGTGCTAGGGATTTTGACCTCTCACACGAGCAGTACTTC. Translation: CSARDFDLSHEQYF.

This clonotype was seen a few times. V gene TRBV5-1 combines with J gene TRBJ1-1; 7 bases match TRBD1. With 4 bases clipped from V and 1 base from J, the junction kept 4 bases outside the gene matches. CDR3 size: 14 residues. Looked up from germline, CDR1 is SGHRS and CDR2 is YFSETQ. The CDR3 DNA is TGCGCCAGCAGCGCGGGACAGAGGAACACTGAAGCTTTCTTT. This codes for CASSAGQRNTEAFF. The full variable domain, with the rest looked up from reference TRBV5-1 and TRBJ1-1, is KAGVTQTPRYLIKTRGQQVTLSCSPISGHRSVSWYQQTPGQGLQFLFEYFSETQRNKGNFPGRFSGRQFSNSRSEMNVSTLELGDSALYLCASSAGQRNTEAFFGQGTRLTVV.

The CDR3 bases are TGTGCCAGCAGCGGACTAGCGGGAGGGTTAAGGTCAGAGACCCAGTACTTC. This codes for CASSGLAGGLRSETQYF. The chain recombines TRBV2 with TRBJ2-5, with TRBD2 identical over 15 bases. The V and J ends lost 6 bases and 4 bases, in that order; junction bases with no gene match: 9. The CDR3 contains 17 residues. Germline CDR1 SNHLY, CDR2 FYNNEI.

The V call is TRBV7-4, the J call TRBJ2-7; D not certain. Trimming took 5 bases from V and 5 from J, leaving 13 bases between them. Per germline, CDR1 SGHVT and CDR2 SQSDAQ. The CDR3 loop spans 13 amino acids. CDR3 DNA sequence: TGTGCCAGCAGCCCGCCGGCTGGACACGAGCAGTACTTC. This gives the protein CASSPPAGHEQYF.

Note on this clonotype: A junction end diverges from the germline sequence, so it may reflect a read error. The gene calls are TRBV7-2 and TRBJ1-2, with a tentative D call TRBD1 (5 bases). Germline assignment: CDR1 SGHTA and CDR2 FQGNSA. The CDR3 runs to 15 residues. The CDR3 nucleotides read TGTGCCAGCAGCCCCCGGGACCCTGCCGACTATGTCTACACCTTC. Its translation is CASSPRDPADYVYTF.

This rearrangement joins TRBV29-1 to TRBJ1-2; 8 positions agree with TRBD1. This CDR3 is 11 amino acids long. Looked up from germline, CDR1 is SQVTM and CDR2 is ANQGSEA. Unmatched junction bases numbered 4, after V lost 7 bases and J lost 6 bases. CDR3 residues: CSAADRDGYTF. CDR3 in DNA: TGCAGCGCCGCGGACAGGGATGGCTACACCTTC.

The chain couples TRBV2 to TRBJ1-5; 8 bases are shared with TRBD1. Trimming removed 7 bases from V and 0 bases from J; junction bases left unmatched: 11. This CDR3 spans 17 amino acids. Per germline, CDR1 SNHLY and CDR2 FYNNEI. This CDR3 reads CASKGGTGEYSNQPQHF. The CDR3 DNA sequence: TGTGCCAGCAAGGGAGGGACAGGTGAATATAGCAATCAGCCCCAGCATTTT.

This clonotype was detected many times. The chain uses TRBV7-9 and TRBJ2-2; D possibly corresponds to TRBD1 (6 bases). The CDR3 is made up of 13 amino acids. CDR1 is SEHNR and CDR2 is FQNEAQ in the germline V gene (reference sequence). V was shortened by 6 bases and J by 5 bases, with 10 bases between the two germline ends. The CDR3 protein is CASRGTSTGELFF. The CDR3 coding sequence is TGTGCCAGCAGAGGGACATCGACCGGGGAGCTGTTTTTT.

The rearrangement uses TRBV24-1 and TRBJ2-7; D unclear. Germline CDR1 KGHDR, CDR2 SFDVKD. Deletions cut 4 bases from V and 3 bases from J, with 12 bases between. CDR3 length: 14 residues. The CDR3: CATSESGRFYEQYF. The DNA for the CDR3 is TGTGCCACCAGTGAGTCCGGACGTTTCTACGAGCAGTACTTC.

This rearrangement joins TRBV10-3 to TRBJ1-3, with D unclear. CDR3 length: 14 amino acids. CDR1 ENHRY and CDR2 SYGVKD come from the germline V gene. V lost 7 bases and J lost 0, with 10 bases in between. The DNA for the CDR3 is TGTGCCATCATGGGCGCAAGCTCTGGAAACACCATATATTTT. Translated: CAIMGASSGNTIYF.

Ten or more counts support this clonotype. This chain connects TRBV12-3 or TRBV12-4 to TRBJ1-4; the D gene is possibly TRBD1 (6 bases). With 7 bases removed from V and 3 bases from J, the gap between germline ends came to 15 bases. This CDR3 comprises 15 residues. The CDR3, as DNA: TGTGCCAGCATGCGGCAGGGGCTGGCTAATGAAAAACTGTTTTTT. Translation gives CASMRQGLANEKLFF.

The genes are TRBV19 and TRBJ1-5; no reliable D call. Germline loops: CDR1 LNHDA, CDR2 SQIVND (reference sequence). The ends were cut back, 3 bases at V and 5 bases at J, with 5 bases in the middle. CDR3 length: 12 residues. CDR3 region: CASSIQDQPQHF. In DNA, the CDR3 is TGTGCCAGTAGTATTCAAGATCAGCCCCAGCATTTT.

This clonotype has just one count. This may come from a read error, since a much larger clone is one base off. The chain combines TRBV10-3 with TRBJ2-5; D may be TRBD2 (6 bases). CDR3 length: 17 residues. V lost 4 bases and J 4 bases, leaving 22 bases between the germline ends. The germline V gene has CDR1 ENHRY and CDR2 SYGVKD. DNA of the CDR3: TGTGCCATCAGTGGCCGACTAGAAGCGCAAAGGGGAGAGACCCAGTACTTC. Its protein is CAISGRLEAQRGETQYF.

This chain uses TRBV11-1 with TRBJ2-5, with 7 bases that match TRBD1. Germline values: CDR1 SGHAT, CDR2 FQDESV (reference sequence). V was clipped by 4 bases and J by 4 bases; unmatched bases: 12. The CDR3 consists of 16 residues. The CDR3: CASSSDVRDRGETQYF. In DNA, the CDR3 is TGTGCCAGCAGCTCCGACGTCCGGGACAGAGGAGAGACCCAGTACTTC.

The V gene is TRBV5-1, the J gene TRBJ1-2, with D uncertain. Trimming removed 0 bases from V and 0 bases from J, with 6 bases in between. Germline loops: CDR1 SGHRS, CDR2 YFSETQ. This CDR3 spans 14 amino acids. CDR3 residues: CASSLASTNYGYTF. For the CDR3, the DNA is TGCGCCAGCAGCTTGGCCTCAACTAACTATGGCTACACCTTC.

This clonotype showed up just once. The chain joins TRBV20-1 to TRBJ1-2; no clear D. CDR1 is DFQATT, CDR2 SNEGSKA, per germline (reference sequence). Between the trimmed V and J ends, which lost 4 bases and 5 bases, there was a span of 11 bases. This CDR3 contains 12 residues. In DNA, the CDR3 is TGCAGTGCTAAAGGGTTAGGTTATGGCTACACCTTC. Its translation: CSAKGLGYGYTF.

This clonotype was recorded at least ten times. V gene TRBV11-2 combines with J gene TRBJ1-1; no firm D call. V lost 5 bases to trimming and J lost 6 bases, with 10 bases between them. CDR1 SGHAT and CDR2 FQNNGV come from the germline V gene. The CDR3 is 12 amino acids. DNA for the CDR3: TGTGCCAGCAGCCATCGCGGTCCTGAAGCTTTCTTT. Translation: CASSHRGPEAFF. Full variable domain (remainder filled in from reference TRBV11-2 and TRBJ1-1): EAGVAQSPRYKIIEKRQSVAFWCNPISGHATLYWYQQILGQGPKLLIQFQNNGVVDDSQLPKDRFSAERLKGVDSTLKIQPAKLEDSAVYLCASSHRGPEAFFGQGTRLTVV.

The genes are TRBV10-3 and TRBJ2-2; D is unresolved. Trimming shortened V by 6 bases and J by 3 bases, and 14 bases separated the two germline ends. The CDR3 extends over 15 amino acids. The germline CDR1 and CDR2 sequences are ENHRY and SYGVKD. The CDR3 coding sequence is TGTGCCATCAGAACGAAGCAGAGCTACACCGGGGAGCTGTTTTTT. Its translation: CAIRTKQSYTGELFF.

Concerning this clonotype itself: The CDR3 ends on some other residue instead of the conserved phenylalanine or tryptophan, so this is likely a read error. No DNA is shown, since the ends of the CDR3 on it are uncertain; the CDR3 is the one TCRdb lists. The chain combines TRBV7-9 with TRBJ1-4; the D segment call TRBD1 is taken from the table without a DNA check. The CDR3 is 10 residues long, counting both termini. Germline-derived CDR1 and CDR2 are SEHNR and FQNEAQ (reference sequence). This CDR3 is CASSWGAGGD.